This is a list of T cell receptor beta chains from one sample in a study of T cells in localized non-small cell lung cancer. Clones were read by immunoSEQ multiplex PCR, and TCRdb kept only the in-frame ones, dropping some. The repertoire holds 45,000 to 60,000 clones, with more than 85% as singletons. The sequencing used PBMCs, collected before any cancer treatment. Receptors originate from a man aged 40 to 75 with stage II lung adenocarcinoma. The CDR3 runs from the conserved cysteine through the conserved F or W. A D gene is named only where the DNA matches it firmly. The size field is filled for only some rows; it gives once, few, many or a size class.

length	V	size	J	D	DNA	CDR3
16	TRBV30	few	TRBJ2-3	.	TGTGCCTGGAGTGTAGGTGCCCTACATACAACAGATACGCAGTATTTT	CAWSVGALHTTDTQYF
15	TRBV4-2	.	TRBJ1-2	.	TGTGCCAGCAGCCTAGAAGAGAGAGCTAACTATGGCTACACCTTC	CASSLEERANYGYTF
14	TRBV7-8	few	TRBJ2-2	.	TGTGCCAGCACCCTGAAAAGGAACACCGGGGAGCTGTTTTTT	CASTLKRNTGELFF
14	TRBV27	.	TRBJ2-4	.	TGTGCCAGCAGTAAGACCCAGCGGGTGGACATTCAGTACTTC	CASSKTQRVDIQYF
17	TRBV6-1	.	TRBJ2-2	TRBD2	TGTGCCAGCAGTGAAACCAGCGGGGGGCAGGACACCGGGGAGCTGTTTTTT	CASSETSGGQDTGELFF
14	TRBV28	.	TRBJ2-1	TRBD1	TGTGCCAGCAGGTCAGGGGGCGCCTACAATGAGCAGTTCTTC	CASRSGGAYNEQFF
15	TRBV4-1	.	TRBJ2-7	.	TGCGCCAGCAGCCAAGGGAGGGGAGGCGAGTACGAGCAGTACTTC	CASSQGRGGEYEQYF
12	TRBV15	.	TRBJ2-7	.	TGTGCCACCAGCAGACCCTCCTACGAGCAGTACTTC	CATSRPSYEQYF
12	TRBV5-7	.	TRBJ2-1	.	TGTGCCAGCAGCTTGGCAGGGAATGAGCAGTTCTTC	CASSLAGNEQFF
14	TRBV4-1	.	TRBJ1-5	.	TGCGCCAGCAGCCTCCAAGAGGTCAATCAGCCCCAGCATTTT	CASSLQEVNQPQHF
13	TRBV6-1	.	TRBJ2-2	.	TGTGCCACCGAGGACACAAACACCGGGGAGCTGTTTTTT	CATEDTNTGELFF
15	TRBV28	.	TRBJ2-3	TRBD2	TGTGCCAGCAGTTTTACTAGCGGGGCCGGAGATACGCAGTATTTT	CASSFTSGAGDTQYF
13	TRBV10-3	once	TRBJ2-3	.	TGTGCCACCTCGGCAGGGGAGTTTGATACGCAGTATTTT	CATSAGEFDTQYF
13	TRBV2	.	TRBJ2-5	.	TGTGCCAGCAGTGAAGCGACTGGGGGGACCCAGTACTTC	CASSEATGGTQYF
15	TRBV10-2	.	TRBJ1-2	TRBD1	TGCGCCAGCAGTCCCGGGACAGGGGGCTCCGGTGGCTACACCTTC	CASSPGTGGSGGYTF
13	TRBV19	few	TRBJ1-1	.	TGTGCCAGTAGTATCTCAGTGAACACTGAAGCTTTCTTT	CASSISVNTEAFF
14	TRBV5-6	.	TRBJ1-6	.	TGTGCCAGCAGCTCGGGGTTCCACGAATCACCCCTCCACTTT	CASSSGFHESPLHF
16	TRBV19	once	TRBJ2-2	.	TGTGCCAGTAGTATAGAGGGGATAGGGGGAACCGGGGAGCTGTTTTTT	CASSIEGIGGTGELFF
18	TRBV4-1	.	TRBJ2-4	TRBD2	TGCGCCAGCAGCCAAGAGGTAGCGGGGCTGGTAGCCAAAAACATTCAGTACTTC	CASSQEVAGLVAKNIQYF
15	TRBV15	.	TRBJ1-3	.	TGTGCCACCAGCAGAACCTTAGAATCTGGAAACACCATATATTTT	CATSRTLESGNTIYF
15	TRBV9	.	TRBJ2-1	TRBD2	TGTGCCAGCAGCCCCAGGACTAGCGGGGACAATGAGCAGTTCTTC	CASSPRTSGDNEQFF
17	TRBV2	.	TRBJ2-3	TRBD2	TGTGCCAGCAGTTTGGGACTAGCGGGGGGGAGAGCAGATACGCAGTATTTT	CASSLGLAGGRADTQYF
13	TRBV30	.	TRBJ1-1	.	TGTGCCTGGAGTGATACCGGGACCCCTCAAACTTTCTTT	CAWSDTGTPQTFF
15	TRBV7-6	.	TRBJ1-4	.	TGTGCCAGCAGCTTAGGAGGCGGGACGGTTGAAAAACTGTTTTTT	CASSLGGGTVEKLFF
15	TRBV5-1	.	TRBJ1-2	TRBD1	TGCGCCAGCAGCTTGGCGACAGGGGGAAAATATGGCTACACCTTC	CASSLATGGKYGYTF
13	TRBV7-8	.	TRBJ2-1	.	TGTGCCAGCAGCTCCTCAAACCTCGGTGAGCAGTTCTTC	CASSSSNLGEQFF
15	TRBV28	.	TRBJ1-1	TRBD1	TGTGCCAGCAGTTCGGGACAGTCAATAGACTATGGAGCTTTCTTT	CASSSGQSIDYGAFF
17	TRBV11-2	.	TRBJ1-6	TRBD1	TGTGCCAGCAGCCAAAGCGGGGCAGGGACAGGGTCATGGGTCCTCCACTTT	CASSQSGAGTGSWVLHF
14	TRBV2	.	TRBJ1-2	.	TGTGCCAGCAACGACCCAGACAGACGCTATGGCTACACCTTC	CASNDPDRRYGYTF
15	TRBV5-4	.	TRBJ1-6	.	TGTGCCAGCAGCTTGGCCGGCAGGGACTTTACACCCCTCCACTTT	CASSLAGRDFTPLHF
11	TRBV6-1	.	TRBJ1-2	.	TGTGCCAGCTCTAACGGCTATGGCTACACCTTC	CASSNGYGYTF
13	TRBV5-1	.	TRBJ1-1	.	TGCGCCAGCAGCCCTAATGTCAACACTGAAGCTTTCTTT	CASSPNVNTEAFF
14	TRBV5-4	.	TRBJ1-3	.	TGTGCCAGCAGCTTGGACGGGGTAGGAAACACCATATATTTT	CASSLDGVGNTIYF
14	TRBV27	.	TRBJ2-4	TRBD2	TGTGCCAGCAGTTTATTAGCGGGGGGGAACATTCAGTACTTC	CASSLLAGGNIQYF
13	TRBV5-6	.	TRBJ2-1	.	TGTGCCAGCAGCAAGGCAACCTACAATGAGCAGTTCTTC	CASSKATYNEQFF
16	TRBV9	.	TRBJ2-3	TRBD1	TGTGCCAGCAGTCTGACAGGGTCAGGGGACACAGATACGCAGTATTTT	CASSLTGSGDTDTQYF
14	TRBV5-1	.	TRBJ2-5	.	TGCGCCAGCAGCTTGAACGTGAATCAAGAGACCCAGTACTTC	CASSLNVNQETQYF
14	TRBV9	once	TRBJ2-3	TRBD2	TGTGCCAGCAGCGTAGCGGGGGGGCCTGATACGCAGTATTTT	CASSVAGGPDTQYF
16	TRBV4-1	once	TRBJ1-4	.	TGCGCCAGCAGCTATCTAGGGAGACGAATAGGGGAAAAACTGTTTTTT	CASSYLGRRIGEKLFF
13	TRBV15	.	TRBJ2-5	.	TGTGCCACCAGTTTGGAGGGACAAGAGACCCAGTACTTC	CATSLEGQETQYF
13	TRBV6-6	.	TRBJ1-2	.	TGTGCCAGCACCGACAGACCCGACTATGGCTACACCTTC	CASTDRPDYGYTF
12	TRBV11-2	.	TRBJ1-1	.	TGTGCCAGCAGCCCCACAGGATCTGAAGCTTTCTTT	CASSPTGSEAFF
14	TRBV6-1	.	TRBJ2-3	TRBD2	TGTGCCAGCAGCCCGGGGGGGTGGACAGATACGCAGTATTTT	CASSPGGWTDTQYF
13	TRBV27	.	TRBJ1-2	.	TGTGCCAACAGGGATGGAGCTAACTATGGCTACACCTTC	CANRDGANYGYTF
11	TRBV29-1	.	TRBJ1-1	.	TGCAGCGTTCAAGGGAACACTGAAGCTTTCTTT	CSVQGNTEAFF
14	TRBV12-5	.	TRBJ2-4	.	TGTGCTAGTGGTACATACGGTGGGGGAAACATTCAGTACTTC	CASGTYGGGNIQYF